The 22 T cell receptor beta chains listed next were all sequenced from one sample in a study of CD4 and CD8 cells across lung adenocarcinoma regions. TCRdb analysed the PCR reads with MiXCR anew, one entry per CDR3 protein. The sample has approximately 8,800 distinct CDR3 sequences; nearly 55% are singletons. Sequencing used CD8+ T cells from the center of a lung tumor. Source of these receptors: a female donor with lung adenocarcinoma. The CD4 and CD8 labels of this study may be unreliable.

The V and J genes are TRBV5-6 and TRBJ1-2; the D is unclear. The germline V gene has CDR1 SGHDT and CDR2 YYEEEE. Trimming removed 0 bases at V and 2 bases at J, with 8 bases between. This CDR3 has 14 amino acids. CDR3 amino acids: CASSLGTVNYGYTF. In nucleotides, the CDR3 is TGTGCCAGCAGCTTGGGAACCGTAAACTATGGCTACACCTTC. The variable domain in full, with the rest retrieved from reference TRBV5-6 and TRBJ1-2, is DAGVTQSPTHLIKTRGQQVTLRCSPKSGHDTVSWYQQALGQGPQFIFQYYEEEERQRGNFPDRFSGHQFPNYSSELNVNALLLGDSALYLCASSLGTVNYGYTFGSGTRLTVV.

The V gene is TRBV11-2, the J gene TRBJ2-2; 8 positions match TRBD1. Germline CDR1 SGHAT, CDR2 FQNNGV. V shed 11 bases, J shed 13 bases, and the junction held 15 bases outside the gene matches. CDR3 size: 13 residues. The DNA of the CDR3 is TGTGCCGCCCGGACAGGGAGCACCGGTGCGCTGTTTTTT. This sequence encodes CAARTGSTGALFF.

Note on this clonotype: Mismatch with germline at one junction end may stem from a read error. The gene calls are TRBV12-3 or TRBV12-4 and TRBJ2-3; 7 bases align to TRBD2. There are 14 residues in the CDR3. CDR3 loop: CAGSWGGAGETQYF. In DNA, the CDR3 is TGTGCCGGCAGTTGGGGGGGTGCGGGAGAGACGCAGTACTTT.

This clonotype has at least ten counts. The chain couples TRBV7-8 to TRBJ2-1, with D possibly being TRBD2 (6 bases). Near its end, the DNA agrees better with TRBJ2-7, so the J call may be wrong. The germline V gene encodes CDR1 SGHVS and CDR2 FQNEAQ. The length of the CDR3 is 13 residues. CDR3 protein: CASSLGTTYEQYF. The CDR3 DNA sequence: TGTGCCAGCAGCTTAGGGACTACCTACGAGCAGTACTTC.

The chain carries TRBV7-6 and TRBJ2-5; 9 bases fit TRBD2. The J call may be mistaken, given a closer DNA end match to TRBJ2-7. This CDR3 contains 16 residues. From germline, CDR1 is SGHVS and CDR2 FNYEAQ. Here the CDR3 reads CASSLGFSGSIYEQYF. In DNA form, the CDR3 reads TGTGCCAGCAGCTTAGGTTTTAGCGGGAGTATATACGAGCAGTACTTC.

The V call is TRBV24-1, the J call TRBJ2-1; 8 bases match TRBD1. The J call is uncertain, as TRBJ2-7 better fits the DNA end. The germline V gene encodes CDR1 KGHDR and CDR2 SFDVKD. The CDR3 length is 12 residues. The CDR3 nucleotides are TGTGCCACCAGTAAGACAGGGGATGAGCAGTACTTC. This encodes CATSKTGDEQYF.

The chain joins TRBV7-3 to TRBJ2-5; possibly TRBD1 for D (6 bases). In germline, CDR1 is SGHTA, CDR2 FQGTGA. The CDR3 is 14 amino acids. DNA for the CDR3: TGTGCGGGCAGCGTGAGCAGGGGCACAGATACCCAGTACTTC. It is translated as CAGSVSRGTDTQYF.

The rearrangement uses TRBV12-3 or TRBV12-4 and TRBJ2-2; weak D call: TRBD1 (6 bases). Trimming cost V 3 bases and J 2 bases, with 10 bases left between them. The CDR3 loop spans 15 amino acids. CDR3 region: CASSFGGRNTGELFF. In DNA, the CDR3 is TGTGCCAGCAGTTTTGGGGGCCGCAACACCGGGGAGCTGTTTTTT.

As for this clonotype: Germline and junction disagree at one end, which may indicate a read error. The chain links TRBV7-9 to TRBJ2-4; 7 bases are shared with TRBD1. This CDR3 has 13 residues. Germline CDR1 is SEHNR and CDR2 is FQNEAQ (reference sequence). The CDR3 protein is CARGFRATDTQYF. The CDR3 nucleotides read TGCGCCAGGGGGTTTAGAGCCACAGATACTCAGTACTTC. The whole variable domain, remainder taken from reference TRBV7-9 and TRBJ2-4, is DTGVSQNPRHKITKRGQNVTFRCDPISEHNRLYWYRQTLGQGPEFLTYFQNEAQLEKSRLLSDRFSAERPKGSFSTLEIQRTEQGDSAMYLCARGFRATDTQYFGAGTRLSVL.

This clonotype appeared once. An end of the junction does not agree with germline; a read error may underlie this. The chain employs TRBV7-9 and TRBJ2-5; D is possibly TRBD1 (6 bases). This CDR3 contains 16 residues. From germline, CDR1 is SEHNR and CDR2 FQNEAQ (reference sequence). In nucleotides, the CDR3 is TGTGCCAGCAGTCGTTCTCAGGGGACCCACACAGATACCCAGTATTTC. Translation: CASSRSQGTHTDTQYF.

In its sample, this clonotype was seen once. The chain carries TRBV7-2 and TRBJ2-4; D call uncertain. CDR1 is SGHTA, CDR2 FQGNSA, per germline. The CDR3 contains 14 residues. The CDR3 region has the DNA TGTGGCGGCACCGTGGTAGGTGCCAAAGATACGCAGTACTTC. It specifies CGGTVVGAKDTQYF.

A remark on this clonotype: Sequence at one end of the junction differs from germline and may be a read error. The chain has TRBV12-3 or TRBV12-4 and TRBJ2-3; the D gene is possibly TRBD2 (7 bases). The length of the CDR3 is 14 residues. In DNA form, the CDR3 reads TGTGCCAGCAGTTTTGGGGGGGCTCAAGATACCCAGTATTTT. Its protein is CASSFGGAQDTQYF.

This clonotype has a count of ten or more. CDR3 bases: TGCGCCAGCAGCTTAGGGACTAGCGGTGAGACCCAGTACTTC. Protein: CASSLGTSGETQYF. The chain recombines TRBV5-1 with TRBJ2-5, with 11 bases that match TRBD2. V shed 2 bases, J shed 5 bases, and the junction held 2 bases outside the gene matches. The germline gives CDR1 SGHRS, CDR2 YFSETQ. The length of the CDR3 is 14 residues.

The rearrangement joins TRBV6-5 to TRBJ2-1; D possibly matches TRBD1 or TRBD2 (6 bases each). The better agreement between TRBJ2-7 and the DNA end casts doubt on the J call. CDR1 and CDR2 from the germline V gene are MNHEY and SVGAGI. The CDR3 sequence is 15 residues long. CDR3: CAAGYGGREQETQYF. The CDR3 coding sequence is TGTGCCGCGGGTTACGGGGGCCGTGAGCAAGAGACGCAGTACTTC.

The chain is built from TRBV4-1 and TRBJ2-1, with TRBD2 matching 9 bases. Germline trimming cut 3 bases from V and 4 bases from J; bases unmatched to any gene: 16. Germline V gives CDR1 MGHRA, CDR2 YSYEKL. There are 19 residues in the CDR3. The CDR3 protein is CASSHPPDPSGVFYNEQFF. The DNA for the CDR3 is TGCGCCAGCAGCCACCCCCCGGACCCTAGCGGGGTTTTTTACAATGAGCAGTTCTTC.

As to this clonotype: One junction end does not reproduce the germline sequence, and a read error may be involved. V and J are TRBV6-5 and TRBJ2-3, with a tentative D call TRBD2 (7 bases). This CDR3 contains 15 residues. Germline loops: CDR1 MNHEY, CDR2 SVGAGI. CDR3 protein: CASSYRGAGAETQYF. CDR3 bases: TGTGCCAGCAGTTACCGGGGGGCGGGGGCAGAGACGCAGTACTTT.

The chain employs TRBV7-2 and TRBJ2-5; D not certain. V gave up 1 base and J gave up 0 bases, with 6 bases separating them. CDR1 and CDR2 (germline): SGHTA, FQGNSA. The CDR3 contains 14 residues. This CDR3 is CASSLVDYQETQYF. The CDR3 DNA reads TGTGCCAGCAGCTTAGTTGACTACCAAGAGACCCAGTACTTC.

This clonotype was recorded once. The V and J genes are TRBV6-7 and TRBJ2-4; D might be TRBD1 (5 bases). The J call is uncertain, as TRBJ2-5 better fits the DNA end. TRBV6-7 is flagged as an ORF with uncertain function. This CDR3 is 14 amino acids long. CDR3 amino acids: CARTPTGDQETQYF. CDR3 nucleotides: TGTGCCAGGACGCCTACAGGTGACCAAGAGACCCAGTACTTC.

This clonotype came up many times. The gene calls are TRBV6-4 and TRBJ2-1; 9 nucleotides align to TRBD2. The V gene end was trimmed by 2 bases and the J gene end by 8 bases; junction bases not matched to a gene: 4. CDR1 is MRHNA, CDR2 SNTAGT, per germline. The CDR3 length is 14 residues. Here the CDR3 DNA reads TGTGCCAGCAGTGACGGGACTAGCATGCATGAGCAGTTCTTC. It specifies CASSDGTSMHEQFF.

This chain uses TRBV7-2 with TRBJ2-5; no definite D call. The CDR3 spans 13 residues. CDR1 and CDR2 from the germline V gene are SGHTA and FQGNSA. Trimming removed 0 bases at V and 10 bases at J, with 12 bases between. The chain's CDR3 is CASSLAPREDQYF. In DNA, the CDR3 is TGTGCCAGCAGCTTAGCCCCTAGAGAGGACCAGTACTTC.

J is TRBJ2-6 and V is TRBV9; 14 nucleotides line up with TRBD2. Germline CDR1 reads SGDLS; CDR2 reads YYNGEE. J lost 4 bases, V lost 4 bases, and 7 bases had no gene match. CDR3 size: 18 residues. This chain's CDR3 is CASSFRTSGGPGANVLTF. Written as DNA, the CDR3 is TGTGCCAGCAGCTTCCGGACTAGCGGGGGGCCAGGGGCCAACGTCCTGACTTTC.

The rearrangement joins TRBV24-1 to TRBJ2-5; D gene ambiguous. Trimming cost V 2 bases and J 2 bases, with 11 bases left between them. The CDR3 is 15 amino acids. Looked up from germline, CDR1 is KGHDR and CDR2 is SFDVKD. CDR3 DNA: TGTGCCACCAGTGATTCTTGGGGTACACAAGAGACCCAGTACTTC. Translated, it gives CATSDSWGTQETQYF.